This T cell receptor (beta chain) was observed in a study of cytotoxic CD8 clonotypes in ibrutinib-treated CLL. Across the study: The authors obtained response samples at a median of approximately 12 months of treatment, range 6 to 36.

The study's findings and limits: Measured clonality at baseline was greater than in age-matched healthy donors and tracked with circulating CD8+ T-cell counts.

As for this clone: The antigen is undetermined.

V shed 4 bases and J shed 2 bases, with 11 bases lying between them. Germline assignment: CDR1 SGHTA and CDR2 FQGNSA. The length of the CDR3 is 14 residues. The intended depth for sequencing was 1 in 200,000 to 1 in 1 million T cells. Sequencing used immunoSEQ multiplex PCR; TCRdb keeps in-frame clones, though not all of them. Of under 200,000 clones in the sample, more than 65% are singletons; the top ten hold roughly 2%. V gene TRBV7-2 combines with J gene TRBJ1-2; maybe TRBD1 (5 bases). The TCR comes from a human donor with chronic lymphocytic leukemia. The sequences come from PBMCs, collected after 12 months of ibrutinib treatment. The CDR3 is CASSWEGRNYGYTF. The DNA of the CDR3 is TGTGCCAGCAGCTGGGAGGGACGGAACTATGGCTACACCTTC.